The 9 T cell receptor beta chains below were found in one sample sequenced in a study of shared clonotypes between healthy human individuals. Assay used: immunoSEQ multiplex PCR; TCRdb lists only in-frame clones, some missing. The repertoire holds 1,500,000 or so clones, with less than 99% as singletons. Sequencing used naive CD4+ T cells sorted from blood. Subset here: CD45RA+ positively selected. The receptors come from a man aged 25-40 years in good health.

The rearrangement links TRBV18 to TRBJ1-5, with D tentatively TRBD1 (5 bases). V was clipped by 3 bases and J by 2 bases, with 17 bases between them. CDR1 and CDR2 from the germline V gene are KGHSH and LQKENI. This CDR3 region has 17 residues. In DNA, the CDR3 is TGTGCCAGCTCACCCCGGGACGTGAGGTTTGGCAATCAGCCCCAGCATTTT. Translation gives CASSPRDVRFGNQPQHF.

The rearrangement joins TRBV9 to TRBJ2-5, with D possibly matching TRBD2 (6 bases). The length of the CDR3 is 13 residues. Germline CDR1 reads SGDLS; CDR2 reads YYNGEE. V dropped 4 bases and J dropped 7 bases, with 14 bases sitting between them. The CDR3 DNA is TGTGCCAGCAGCCCGTCTCTGGGGGGGACCCAGTACTTC. As protein: CASSPSLGGTQYF.

The chain links TRBV19 to TRBJ2-3; 8 positions agree with TRBD2. This CDR3 is built from 15 residues. Germline CDR1 is LNHDA and CDR2 is SQIVND (reference sequence). V lost 3 bases, J lost 1 base, and 3 bases stayed unmatched. The CDR3 nucleotides read TGTGCCAGTAGTATCGGGAGGGCGGGCACAGATACGCAGTATTTT. This sequence encodes CASSIGRAGTDTQYF.

This clone was observed once. Distinct nucleotide sequences in the sample also encode this CDR3. The rearrangement joins TRBV11-2 to TRBJ2-3, with D uncertain. The germline CDR1 and CDR2 sequences are SGHAT and FQNNGV. V lost 2 bases, J lost 1 base, and 4 bases lay in between. The CDR3 runs to 13 residues. CDR3 in amino acids: CASSLSRTDTQYF. CDR3 bases: TGTGCCAGCAGCTTAAGCCGCACAGATACGCAGTATTTT.

The chain has TRBV7-9 and TRBJ2-1; tentative D call: TRBD2 (6 bases). The germline V gene has CDR1 SEHNR and CDR2 FQNEAQ (reference sequence). The CDR3 contains 15 residues. Deletions cut 3 bases from V and 4 bases from J, with 13 bases between. The CDR3, as DNA: TGTGCCAGCAGCTTTCCGGGGGTATTTTACAATGAGCAGTTCTTC. Translating gives CASSFPGVFYNEQFF.

The J gene is TRBJ2-7, the V gene TRBV18, with TRBD2 as a possible D gene (5 bases). V lost 3 bases and J 4 bases, leaving 13 bases between the germline ends. The CDR3 has 14 amino acids. Germline CDR1 and CDR2: KGHSH and LQKENI. CDR3 residues: CASSPPGSFYEQYF. DNA for the CDR3: TGTGCCAGCTCACCCCCGGGATCCTTTTACGAGCAGTACTTC.

The chain has TRBV2 and TRBJ2-7, with 10 bases that match TRBD1. CDR3 length: 13 residues. Germline V gene lookup returns CDR1 SNHLY and CDR2 FYNNEI. V gave up 7 bases and J gave up 3 bases; unmatched junction bases: 3. CDR3 sequence (DNA): TGTGCCAGCATTCGGACAGGGGGCTACGAGCAGTACTTC. Residues: CASIRTGGYEQYF.

V gene TRBV9 combines with J gene TRBJ1-2; perhaps TRBD1 as D (5 bases). CDR1 is SGDLS, CDR2 YYNGEE, per germline. The CDR3 covers 16 residues. Trimming left V 0 bases short and J 2 bases short, with 14 bases between. The DNA of the CDR3 is TGTGCCAGCAGCGTAGGCCGGGGCGGCGGGAACTATGGCTACACCTTC. Its translation is CASSVGRGGGNYGYTF.

The CDR3 DNA is TGTGCCAGCAGCTTGCGGGCGCGAGGTGAAAAACTGTTTTTT. This translates into CASSLRARGEKLFF. The gene calls are TRBV5-5 and TRBJ1-4; D not certain. The germline V gene encodes CDR1 SGHKS and CDR2 YYEKEE (reference sequence). The CDR3 runs to 14 residues. V lost 1 base to trimming and J lost 7 bases, with 11 bases between them.